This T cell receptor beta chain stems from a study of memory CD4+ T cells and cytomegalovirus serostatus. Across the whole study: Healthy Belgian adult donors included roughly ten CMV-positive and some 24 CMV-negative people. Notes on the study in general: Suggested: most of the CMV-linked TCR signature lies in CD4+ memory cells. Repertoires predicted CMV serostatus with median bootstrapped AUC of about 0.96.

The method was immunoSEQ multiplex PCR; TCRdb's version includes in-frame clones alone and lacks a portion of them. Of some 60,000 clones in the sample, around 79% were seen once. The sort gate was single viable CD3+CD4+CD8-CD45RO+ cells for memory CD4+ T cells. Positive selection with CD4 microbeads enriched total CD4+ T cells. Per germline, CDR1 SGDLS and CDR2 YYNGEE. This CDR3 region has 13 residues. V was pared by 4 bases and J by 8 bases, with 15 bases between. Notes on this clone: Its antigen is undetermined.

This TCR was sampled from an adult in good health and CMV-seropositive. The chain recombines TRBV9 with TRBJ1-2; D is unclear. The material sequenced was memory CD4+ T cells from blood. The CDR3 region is CASSPRSGDGYTF. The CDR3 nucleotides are TGTGCCAGCAGCCCACGTTCAGGTGACGGCTACACCTTC.